This entry lists 30 T cell receptor beta chains sequenced from one sample in a study of response to subunit inactivated influenza vaccine. TCRdb reprocessed the RT-PCR reads with MiXCR, giving one entry per CDR3 protein. The data hold approximately 230,000 distinct CDR3 sequences, with approximately 12% observed a single time. The input for sequencing was non-naive T cells sorted from PBMCs, taken around 15 days before vaccination. The receptors were sampled from a man in his fifties or sixties who received an inactivated influenza vaccine.

This clonotype was observed at least ten times. The rearrangement links TRBV4-3 to TRBJ2-6, with D perhaps TRBD2 (7 bases). Trimming removed 1 base at V and 0 bases at J, with 13 bases between. In germline, CDR1 is LGHNA, CDR2 YSLEER. The CDR3 length is 18 residues. In DNA form, the CDR3 reads TGCGCCAGCAGCCAAGGTATTAGGGGGGGCTCTGGGGCCAACGTCCTGACTTTC. It is translated as CASSQGIRGGSGANVLTF.

This clonotype was seen a handful of times. V gene TRBV3-1 combines with J gene TRBJ2-2; 10 bases agree with TRBD2. This CDR3 contains 16 residues. The germline gives CDR1 LGHDT, CDR2 YNNKEL (reference sequence). V dropped 2 bases and J dropped 1; count of bases not matched to a gene: 1. CDR3 sequence: CASSQTSGVNTGELFF. For the CDR3, the DNA is TGTGCCAGCAGCCAAACTAGCGGGGTGAACACCGGGGAGCTGTTTTTT.

This clonotype has only a few counts. A junction boundary mismatches the germline segment, possibly from a read error. This sequence joins TRBV28 and TRBJ2-7, with TRBD2 identical over 12 bases. Germline-derived CDR1 and CDR2 are MDHEN and SYDVKM. CDR3 length: 14 amino acids. DNA of the CDR3: TGTGCCAGCAGTTTTGCTAGCGGGAGGGCCGGTCTGATTTTC. Its protein is CASSFASGRAGLIF.

The table lists this clonotype with a few counts. This chain uses TRBV11-2 with TRBJ1-3; 9 nucleotides agree with TRBD1. Germline values: CDR1 SGHAT, CDR2 FQNNGV. This CDR3 spans 16 amino acids. V trimming: 6 bases; J trimming: 6 bases; junction bases outside the gene matches: 12. The CDR3 here is CASSFTGGRMTNTIYF. The CDR3 coding sequence is TGTGCCAGCAGTTTCACAGGGGGCCGGATGACAAACACCATATATTTT.

The chain is built from TRBV30 and TRBJ2-1; 8 bases align to TRBD2. The CDR3 is 17 amino acids. V lost 0 bases and J lost 1; bases outside the gene matches: 8. The germline V gene encodes CDR1 GTSNPN and CDR2 SVGIG (reference sequence). This CDR3 is CAWSVSGGPRSYNEQFF. The CDR3 nucleotides are TGTGCCTGGAGTGTATCGGGAGGGCCCAGGTCCTACAATGAGCAGTTCTTC.

This clonotype was observed a few times. The chain couples TRBV2 to TRBJ2-2; D may be TRBD2 (6 bases). This CDR3 is built from 14 residues. Germline lookup yields CDR1 SNHLY and CDR2 FYNNEI. V dropped 8 bases and J dropped 5 bases, with 15 bases sitting between them. The chain's CDR3 is CASRGRRETGELFF. CDR3 DNA: TGTGCCAGCCGAGGACGGCGGGAAACCGGGGAGCTGTTTTTT. Based on the CDR3 plus reference TRBV2 and TRBJ2-2, the full variable domain is EPEVTQTPSHQVTQMGQEVILRCVPISNHLYFYWYRQILGQKVEFLVSFYNNEISEKSEIFDDQFSVERPDGSNFTLKIRSTKLEDSAMYFCASRGRRETGELFFGEGSRLTVL.

The count of this clonotype is one. This sequence joins TRBV4-2 and TRBJ2-7; D gene ambiguous. The V and J ends lost 3 bases and 1 base respectively, with 13 bases between them. Germline V gives CDR1 LGHNA, CDR2 YNFKEQ. The CDR3 extends over 15 amino acids. Written as DNA, the CDR3 is TGTGCCAGCAGCCAGCGAGTCGGAGATTCCTACGAGCAGTACTTC. It yields the protein CASSQRVGDSYEQYF.

This clonotype came up many times. The V call is TRBV29-1, the J call TRBJ1-2; 8 nucleotides line up with TRBD1. The CDR3 extends over 15 amino acids. CDR1 and CDR2 from the germline V gene are SQVTM and ANQGSEA. Trimming cost V 6 bases and J 3 bases; bases outside gene matches: 12. The CDR3 DNA reads TGCAGCGTGTTGACAGGGGAAGCTTTCTACTATGGCTACACCTTC. Its protein is CSVLTGEAFYYGYTF.

The CDR3 region is CASSYSLGHGGYTEAFF. DNA for the CDR3: TGTGCCAGCAGTTACTCGTTGGGGCACGGGGGATACACTGAAGCTTTCTTT. V is TRBV6-5 and J is TRBJ1-1, with a weak D call TRBD1 (5 bases). The V gene's germline CDR1 is MNHEY and CDR2 SVGAGI. V lost 0 bases to trimming and J lost 3 bases, with 17 bases between them. The CDR3 spans 17 residues.

The chain carries TRBV6-2 or TRBV6-3 and TRBJ2-7; 10 nucleotides line up with TRBD2. With 2 bases clipped from V and 2 bases from J, the junction kept 3 bases outside the gene matches. In germline, CDR1 is MNHEY, CDR2 SVGEGT. The CDR3 length is 15 residues. The CDR3 here is CASSYGSGGTYEQYF. In DNA, the CDR3 is TGTGCCAGCAGTTACGGTAGCGGGGGGACCTACGAGCAGTACTTC.

V usage is TRBV18 and J usage is TRBJ2-2; 15 bases line up with TRBD2. Germline V CDR1 and CDR2: KGHSH, LQKENI. The CDR3 contains 20 residues. V trimming: 2 bases; J trimming: 6 bases; junction bases outside the gene matches: 13. CDR3 protein: CASSPGLAGGPSRFSGELFF. The CDR3 DNA follows: TGTGCCAGCTCACCAGGACTAGCGGGAGGGCCATCCCGGTTTTCCGGGGAGCTGTTTTTT.

This clonotype was counted a few times. This chain uses TRBV29-1 with TRBJ2-1; possible D gene TRBD1, 5 bases. The CDR3 length is 14 residues. CDR1 is SQVTM, CDR2 ANQGSEA, per germline. Between the trimmed V and J ends, which lost 0 bases and 8 bases, there was a span of 14 bases. In DNA form, the CDR3 reads TGCAGCGTTGAAGAGGCAGGGTTAGAATATGAGCAGTTCTTC. Translated, it gives CSVEEAGLEYEQFF.

This clonotype has just a few counts. The chain links TRBV6-2 or TRBV6-3 to TRBJ2-1, with TRBD2 as a possible D gene (5 bases). CDR3 length: 12 amino acids. Germline loops: CDR1 MNHEY, CDR2 SVGEGT. Trimming left V 8 bases short and J 3 bases short, with 8 bases between. In DNA form, the CDR3 reads TGTGCCAGCGGGGAGTACTACAATGAGCAGTTCTTC. Protein product: CASGEYYNEQFF.

This chain uses TRBV28 with TRBJ2-7; 15 nucleotides agree with TRBD2. Germline V lookup: CDR1 MDHEN, CDR2 SYDVKM. CDR3 length: 15 amino acids. V was clipped by 5 bases and J by 9 bases; unmatched bases: 8. CDR3: CASSIPRTSGGVQYF. In DNA, the CDR3 is TGTGCCAGCAGTATCCCCCGGACTAGCGGGGGGGTGCAGTACTTC.

This clonotype was seen a handful of times. V gene TRBV16 combines with J gene TRBJ1-3; D is unclear. The germline V and J ends were trimmed by 2 bases and 1 base, with 9 bases remaining between them. Germline CDR1 and CDR2: KGHSY and FQNENV. The CDR3 has 15 amino acids. The CDR3 DNA reads as TGTGCCAGCAGCCAAATGGGAACTTCTGGAAACACCATATATTTT. Residues: CASSQMGTSGNTIYF.

This clonotype was recorded at least ten times. The J gene is TRBJ2-7, the V gene TRBV12-3 or TRBV12-4; tentatively, D is TRBD1 (5 bases). V lost 2 bases and J 4 bases, leaving 12 bases between the germline ends. CDR3 length: 14 amino acids. In nucleotides, the CDR3 is TGTGCCAGCAGTTTACAGACAGCGAAATACGAGCAGTACTTC. It is translated as CASSLQTAKYEQYF.

This chain links TRBV20-1 with TRBJ2-5, with 12 positions matching TRBD2. Germline V gene lookup returns CDR1 DFQATT and CDR2 SNEGSKA (reference sequence). This CDR3 has 17 residues. Losses at the gene ends were 2 bases for V and 3 bases for J; bases not matched to a gene: 10. The CDR3 spells CSARPGLAGLKEETQYF. The CDR3 bases are TGCAGTGCTAGACCGGGACTAGCGGGCCTGAAAGAAGAGACCCAGTACTTC.

This clonotype was detected only a few times. Relative to the germline gene, one junction end is altered; a read error may explain this. The CDR3 coding sequence is TGTGCTAGCAGCTTATCGTCCGGGTTTAATGAAAAACTGTTTTTT. Its protein is CASSLSSGFNEKLFF. This rearrangement joins TRBV7-7 to TRBJ1-4; D remains ambiguous. This CDR3 comprises 15 residues. CDR1 is SSHAT and CDR2 is FNYEAQ in the germline V gene (reference sequence).

The rearrangement uses TRBV20-1 and TRBJ2-7; D assignment may be TRBD1 or TRBD2 (5 bases each). The germline CDR1 and CDR2 sequences are DFQATT and SNEGSKA (reference sequence). The CDR3 loop spans 16 amino acids. Trimming took off 5 bases at V and 5 bases at J, with 25 bases between the two ends. CDR3 sequence reads: CSAPRDPGSITHEQYF. DNA for the CDR3: TGCAGTGCTCCCCGGGACCCTGGATCGATAACCCACGAGCAGTACTTC.

At least ten counts were recorded for this clonotype. The chain recombines TRBV29-1 with TRBJ1-1; TRBD1 matches at 7 bases. The CDR3 spans 12 residues. Germline CDR1 reads SQVTM; CDR2 reads ANQGSEA. The DNA of the CDR3 is TGCAGTGTACTGACAGGGACCACTGAAGCTTTCTTT. This codes for CSVLTGTTEAFF.

This clonotype was seen more than once but under ten times. The rearrangement links TRBV12-3 or TRBV12-4 to TRBJ2-1, with 8 bases identical to TRBD1. V gave up 3 bases and J gave up 10 bases; unmatched junction bases: 8. There are 14 residues in the CDR3. CDR3 DNA sequence: TGTGCCAGCAGTTTGGGGACAGGTCGATGGGAGCAGTTCTTC. Its protein product is CASSLGTGRWEQFF.

This clonotype has only a few counts. The rearrangement joins TRBV28 to TRBJ1-1; D is ambiguous. This CDR3 is 14 amino acids long. V was pared by 6 bases and J by 2 bases, with 13 bases between. CDR1 and CDR2 (germline): MDHEN, SYDVKM. CDR3: CASRDWTENTEAFF. CDR3 DNA sequence: TGTGCCAGCAGAGATTGGACGGAAAACACTGAAGCTTTCTTT.

This chain connects TRBV28 to TRBJ2-7; tentatively, D is TRBD2 (5 bases). Germline CDR1 is MDHEN and CDR2 is SYDVKM. With 5 bases removed from V and 2 bases from J, the gap between germline ends came to 16 bases. This CDR3 region has 15 residues. CDR3 sequence reads: CASSMDPSRPYEQYF. The CDR3 coding sequence is TGTGCCAGCAGTATGGACCCTAGCAGGCCCTACGAGCAGTACTTC.

This clonotype showed up many times. The chain combines TRBV6-1 with TRBJ2-5, with D uncertain. Between the trimmed V and J ends, which lost 5 bases and 5 bases, there was a span of 15 bases. Germline V gene lookup returns CDR1 MNHNS and CDR2 SASEGT. The CDR3 is 14 residues long. The CDR3 spells CASSPGVRDETQYF. The CDR3, as DNA: TGTGCCAGCAGTCCCGGAGTTAGGGATGAGACCCAGTACTTC.

This clonotype was recorded many times. V and J are TRBV3-1 and TRBJ1-5, with unresolved D. V lost 1 base and J lost 9, with 4 bases in between. Germline CDR1 reads LGHDT; CDR2 reads YNNKEL (reference sequence). The CDR3 runs 11 residues. CDR3 nucleotide sequence: TGTGCCAGCAGCCAAGGGGGGCCCCAGCATTTT. Protein: CASSQGGPQHF.

The chain has TRBV5-1 and TRBJ1-1, with unresolved D. The germline V gene encodes CDR1 SGHRS and CDR2 YFSETQ. V lost 1 base, J lost 3 bases, and 7 bases lay in between. This CDR3 spans 13 amino acids. CDR3 protein: CASSLHSDTEAFF. CDR3 in DNA: TGCGCCAGCAGCTTGCACAGCGACACTGAAGCTTTCTTT.

This clonotype has a handful of counts. The gene calls are TRBV7-2 and TRBJ2-1; TRBD1 matches at 11 bases. The length of the CDR3 is 16 residues. J gave up 3 bases and V 4 bases, and 5 bases lay outside the gene matches. Germline lookup yields CDR1 SGHTA and CDR2 FQGNSA. Written as DNA, the CDR3 is TGTGCCAGCAGCTCCACGGGACAGGGGGGCTACAATGAGCAGTTCTTC. It translates to CASSSTGQGGYNEQFF. Supplemented by reference TRBV7-2 and TRBJ2-1, the full variable domain reads GAGVSQSPSNKVTEKGKDVELRCDPISGHTALYWYRQSLGQGLEFLIYFQGNSAPDKSGLPSDRFSAERTGGSVSTLTIQRTQQEDSAVYLCASSSTGQGGYNEQFFGPGTRLTVL.

This clonotype has at least ten counts. CDR3 bases: TGCAGTGCCCCCGGGGACCAGTCCTACGAGCAGTACTTC. It encodes CSAPGDQSYEQYF. The chain links TRBV20-1 to TRBJ2-7; D possibly matches TRBD1 or TRBD2 (5 bases each). Germline V CDR1 and CDR2: DFQATT, SNEGSKA (reference sequence). Trimming cost V 6 bases and J 1 base, with 13 bases left between them. The CDR3 runs to 13 residues.

This clonotype was seen more than once but under ten times. This chain uses TRBV11-3 with TRBJ2-1, with D possibly being TRBD2 (6 bases). Germline-derived CDR1 and CDR2 are SGHNT and YENEEA. Trimming pared 3 bases from V and 0 bases from J, leaving 9 bases between. The CDR3 extends over 15 amino acids. CDR3 sequence: CASSLGTYSYNEQFF. DNA of the CDR3: TGTGCCAGCAGCTTGGGGACTTACTCCTACAATGAGCAGTTCTTC.

This clonotype was recorded a few times. J is TRBJ1-4 and V is TRBV18; no firm D call. Trimming took 1 base from V and 0 from J, leaving 6 bases between them. The germline V gene encodes CDR1 KGHSH and CDR2 LQKENI. This CDR3 has 15 residues. Here the CDR3 reads CASSPQPSTNEKLFF. CDR3 bases: TGTGCCAGCTCACCACAGCCGTCAACTAATGAAAAACTGTTTTTT. Full variable domain (remainder filled in from reference TRBV18 and TRBJ1-4): NAGVMQNPRHLVRRRGQEARLRCSPMKGHSHVYWYRQLPEEGLKFMVYLQKENIIDESGMPKERFSAEFPKEGPSILRIQQVVRGDSAAYFCASSPQPSTNEKLFFGSGTQLSVL.